These 14 T cell receptor beta chains share one sample of origin, sequenced in a study of T cells in Graves' hyperthyroidism and ophthalmopathy. TCR beta CDR3 regions were amplified from RNA transcripts. RT-PCR in the first round (using the HTBI primer set) targeted the TCR CDR3. Via MiXCR, TCRdb re-called the multiplex PCR reads, giving one row per CDR3 protein. Among 600,000 to 900,000 distinct CDR3 sequences listed, roughly 15% were seen once. The sequencing sample was made of blood. Receptors were obtained from a man aged 18 to 29 with Graves' hyperthyroidism.

The sample holds a few counts of this clonotype. This chain connects TRBV6-2 or TRBV6-3 to TRBJ2-1; 10 bases fit TRBD2. V dropped 5 bases and J dropped 1; count of bases not matched to a gene: 14. The CDR3 length is 19 residues. The germline V gene has CDR1 MNHEY and CDR2 SVGEGT. The CDR3 loop reads CASSPRLAGAPGSYNEQFF. The CDR3 DNA reads as TGTGCCAGCAGTCCCCGACTAGCGGGCGCCCCTGGGTCCTACAATGAGCAGTTCTTC.

The chain joins TRBV10-3 to TRBJ2-7, with 14 nucleotides matching TRBD2. Trimming cost V 8 bases and J 1 base; bases outside gene matches: 4. From germline, CDR1 is ENHRY and CDR2 SYGVKD. The CDR3 is made up of 15 amino acids. The CDR3 here is CAIGTSGSKSYEQYF. CDR3 DNA: TGTGCCATCGGGACTAGCGGGAGCAAGTCCTACGAGCAGTACTTC.

Note on this clonotype: At one of its ends the junction is not consistent with the germline gene, which may arise from a read error. The chain carries TRBV27 and TRBJ2-2; D may correspond to TRBD1 or TRBD2 (5 bases each). The CDR3 is 15 amino acids. Germline-derived CDR1 and CDR2 are MNHEY and SMNVEV (reference sequence). The DNA of the CDR3 is TGTGCCAGCAGTAATGTCGGACACATCCCCGGGGAGCTGCTTTTT. It specifies CASSNVGHIPGELLF.

The sample holds a few counts of this clonotype. This chain joins TRBV9 and TRBJ2-7; the D is unclear. Germline lookup yields CDR1 SGDLS and CDR2 YYNGEE. Trimming left V 9 bases short and J 3 bases short, with 4 bases between. This CDR3 is built from 9 residues. CDR3 nucleotide sequence: TGTGCCAACCACTACGAGCAGTACTTC. Amino acids: CANHYEQYF.

This clonotype was counted only a few times. V usage is TRBV7-9 and J usage is TRBJ2-2, with D tentatively TRBD1 (5 bases). Trimming cost V 5 bases and J 3 bases, with 25 bases left between them. CDR1 is SEHNR, CDR2 FQNEAQ, per germline (reference sequence). The CDR3 has 19 amino acids. In DNA, the CDR3 is TGTGCCAGCAGCGCCCGAGCTCCTGGGGCATTAACCTACACCGGGGAGCTGTTTTTT. Translated, it gives CASSARAPGALTYTGELFF.

This clonotype was detected many times. V usage is TRBV7-9 and J usage is TRBJ1-1, with D unclear. The CDR3 contains 14 residues. CDR1 and CDR2 from the germline V gene are SEHNR and FQNEAQ (reference sequence). V lost 5 bases and J lost 1, with 11 bases in between. The CDR3 loop is CASSPQVANTEAFF. The CDR3 DNA follows: TGTGCCAGCAGCCCCCAGGTCGCGAACACTGAAGCTTTCTTT.

This clonotype was picked up many times. The chain joins TRBV18 to TRBJ2-7; 8 bases agree with TRBD2. Germline CDR1 reads KGHSH; CDR2 reads LQKENI. This CDR3 is built from 15 residues. With V trimmed by 3 bases and J by 7 bases, 11 bases remained unmatched. The CDR3 region has the DNA TGTGCCAGCTCACCCGAGCTAGCGGGTGATCGGGAGCAGTACTTC. It translates to CASSPELAGDREQYF.

The chain combines TRBV7-3 with TRBJ2-1, with 9 bases fitting TRBD2. CDR1 SGHTA and CDR2 FQGTGA come from the germline V gene. V gave up 0 bases and J gave up 7 bases; unmatched junction bases: 7. This CDR3 spans 16 amino acids. The CDR3 region is CASSLTLAGPKNEQFF. Here the CDR3 DNA reads TGTGCCAGCAGCTTAACGCTAGCGGGACCTAAAAATGAGCAGTTCTTC.

This clonotype was found a few times. The chain employs TRBV7-6 and TRBJ2-1; 9 bases match TRBD2. Germline loops: CDR1 SGHVS, CDR2 FNYEAQ. Unmatched junction bases numbered 8, after V lost 4 bases and J lost 7 bases. This CDR3 region has 15 residues. The CDR3 DNA reads as TGTGCCAGCAGCTCCATAGCGGGAGTGGTTAATGAGCAGTTCTTC. Translated: CASSSIAGVVNEQFF.

The sample holds many counts of this clonotype. This chain uses TRBV28 with TRBJ2-7; 9 positions agree with TRBD1. This CDR3 contains 16 residues. Germline CDR1 reads MDHEN; CDR2 reads SYDVKM. V lost 6 bases and J lost 4; bases outside the gene matches: 13. This CDR3 reads CASRPPPGQGVYEQYF. The CDR3 region has the DNA TGTGCCAGCAGGCCACCTCCGGGACAGGGAGTTTACGAGCAGTACTTC. Full variable domain (remainder filled in from reference TRBV28 and TRBJ2-7): DVKVTQSSRYLVKRTGEKVFLECVQDMDHENMFWYRQDPGLGLRLIYFSYDVKMKEKGDIPEGYSVSREKKERFSLILESASTNQTSMYLCASRPPPGQGVYEQYFGPGTRLTVT.

This clonotype has ten or more counts. This rearrangement joins TRBV2 to TRBJ2-1; D is unclear. Germline-derived CDR1 and CDR2 are SNHLY and FYNNEI. This CDR3 is 12 amino acids long. The ends were cut back, 6 bases at V and 6 bases at J, with 9 bases in the middle. CDR3 amino acids: CASRTRGNEQFF. The CDR3, as DNA: TGTGCCAGCAGAACGCGAGGCAATGAGCAGTTCTTC.

This clonotype was recorded a few times. A read error is possible here, since a much larger clone lies one base away. The chain carries TRBV12-3 or TRBV12-4 and TRBJ2-7; a possible D gene is TRBD2 (5 bases). The length of the CDR3 is 18 residues. The CDR3 protein is CTSSLKFGRGLGENEQYF. CDR3 DNA sequence: TGTACCAGCAGTTTAAAATTTGGGCGTGGCCTGGGAGAGAACGAGCAGTACTTC.

The V gene is TRBV20-1, the J gene TRBJ2-3; 13 bases agree with TRBD2. This CDR3 has 15 residues. The germline CDR1 and CDR2 sequences are DFQATT and SNEGSKA (reference sequence). The trim removed 5 bases at V and 3 bases at J, leaving 5 bases unmatched. The chain's CDR3 is CSALRTSGRTDTQYF. The CDR3 DNA reads as TGCAGTGCTCTACGGACTAGCGGGAGAACAGATACGCAGTATTTT.

This clonotype showed up just a few times. Possible read error: a much larger clone is one base away. The CDR3 region is CASSALAGEAYNEQFF. The DNA of the CDR3 is TGTGCCAGCAGCGCTTTGGCGGGAGAGGCCTACAATGAGCAGTTCTTC. The chain carries TRBV28 and TRBJ2-1; 7 bases fit TRBD2. Germline V gene data show CDR1 as MDHEN and CDR2 as SYDVKM. J was trimmed by 2 bases and V by 6 bases; bases with no gene match: 10. The CDR3 is 16 residues long.